The clone carrying this TCR beta chain was detected a few times. Antigen unknown. A much larger clone sits a single nucleotide away, making a read error possible. From germline, CDR1 is DFQATT and CDR2 SNEGSKA (reference sequence). This CDR3 has 17 residues. The source of the sample is a study of T-cell reconstitution after alpha-beta-depleted transplantation in children. Study-wide results and limits: Day-60 TCRbeta diversity that was high in some patients was derived from surviving recipient T cells and thymic progenitors.

Preparation of the TCRbeta library used unique molecular identifiers. TCRdb passed the PCR reads through MiXCR, listing each CDR3 protein once. Seen here are around 500,000 distinct CDR3 sequences, approximately 22% observed once, and the top ten hold 13% to 15%. The V call is TRBV20-1, the J call TRBJ2-2; 11 positions agree with TRBD2. This sequence originates from a boy in the first two years of life who had a stem cell transplant for acute myeloid leukemia, so the T cells may come from the graft donor. Sequenced here: PBMCs, mostly from graft donor cells, sampled 360 days after TCRalphabeta/CD19-depleted stem cell transplant. CDR3 nucleotide sequence: TGCTGTGCTAGAGATGGGACTAGCGGTAACCGTACCGGGGAGCTGTTTTTT. This translates into CCARDGTSGNRTGELFF.